The clone carrying this T cell receptor beta chain was counted ten times or more. Attachment of unique molecular identifiers to individual cDNA molecules was performed. TCRdb passed the 5' RACE reads through MiXCR, listing each CDR3 protein once. Here the sample spans over 60,000 distinct CDR3 sequences, roughly 10% being singletons. Unmatched junction bases numbered 2, after V lost 4 bases and J lost 5 bases. CDR1 and CDR2 (germline): DFQATT, SNEGSKA (reference sequence). CDR3 length equals 12 residues. This sample is drawn from a study of early T cells in non-severe SARS-CoV-2 infection. Study-level information: Sequencing of unsorted whole blood was done on bulk RNA, leaving chains unpaired.

V usage is TRBV20-1 and J usage is TRBJ1-5; 7 bases match TRBD1. This clonotype originated in an adult who was a healthcare worker with PCR-confirmed SARS-CoV-2 infection or an uninfected control (not recorded which). Material: whole blood. DNA of the CDR3: TGCAGTGCTATGGACAGGTATCAGCCCCAGCATTTT. Encoded protein: CSAMDRYQPQHF.